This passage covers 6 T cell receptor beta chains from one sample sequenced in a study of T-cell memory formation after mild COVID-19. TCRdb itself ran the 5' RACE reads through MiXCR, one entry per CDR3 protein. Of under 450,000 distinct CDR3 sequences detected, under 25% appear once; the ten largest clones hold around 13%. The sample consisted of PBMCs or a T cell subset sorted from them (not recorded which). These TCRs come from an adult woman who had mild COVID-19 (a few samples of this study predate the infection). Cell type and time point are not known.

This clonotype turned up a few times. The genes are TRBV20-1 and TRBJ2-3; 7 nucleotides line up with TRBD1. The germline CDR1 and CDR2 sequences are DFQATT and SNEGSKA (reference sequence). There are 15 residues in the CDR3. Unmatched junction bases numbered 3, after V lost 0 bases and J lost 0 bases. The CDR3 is CSARDGQESTDTQYF. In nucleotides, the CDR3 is TGCAGTGCTAGAGACGGACAGGAAAGCACAGATACGCAGTATTTT.

The CDR3 DNA follows: TGCAGCGTGGGGACAGGGAGTAACTATGGCTACACCTTC. It yields the protein CSVGTGSNYGYTF. The chain couples TRBV29-1 to TRBJ1-2; 9 bases match TRBD1. Germline loops: CDR1 SQVTM, CDR2 ANQGSEA. This CDR3 has 13 residues. After removal of 6 bases from V and 1 base from J, the junction contained 3 bases not matched to a gene.

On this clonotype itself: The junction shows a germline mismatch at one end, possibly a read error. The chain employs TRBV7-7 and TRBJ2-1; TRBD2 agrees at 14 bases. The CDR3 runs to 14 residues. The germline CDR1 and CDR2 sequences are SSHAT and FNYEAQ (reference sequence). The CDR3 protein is CASSPGLAGVGQFF. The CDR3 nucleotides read TGTGCTAGCAGCCCGGGACTAGCGGGAGTGGGGCAGTTCTTC.

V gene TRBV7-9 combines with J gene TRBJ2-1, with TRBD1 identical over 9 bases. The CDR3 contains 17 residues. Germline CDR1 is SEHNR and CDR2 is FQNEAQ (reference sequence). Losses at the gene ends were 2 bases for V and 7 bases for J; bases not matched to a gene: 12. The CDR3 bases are TGTGCCAGCAGCTTATACCCTCGGACAGGGGAAGGTAATGAGCAGTTCTTC. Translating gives CASSLYPRTGEGNEQFF.

This chain's CDR3 is CASSPGQTKMNEQFF. The CDR3 DNA reads as TGTGCCAGCTCACCGGGACAGACCAAGATGAATGAGCAGTTCTTC. The rearrangement joins TRBV18 to TRBJ2-1; TRBD1 agrees at 7 bases. The V gene end was trimmed by 3 bases and the J gene end by 7 bases; junction bases not matched to a gene: 9. CDR3 length equals 15 residues. Germline V gene data show CDR1 as KGHSH and CDR2 as LQKENI.

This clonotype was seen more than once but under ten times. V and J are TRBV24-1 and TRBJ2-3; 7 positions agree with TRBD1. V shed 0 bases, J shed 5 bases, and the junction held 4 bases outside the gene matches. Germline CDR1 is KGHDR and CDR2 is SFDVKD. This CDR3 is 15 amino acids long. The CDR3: CATSDLKGQLDTQYF. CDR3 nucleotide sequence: TGTGCCACCAGTGATTTGAAGGGACAGCTAGATACGCAGTATTTT.